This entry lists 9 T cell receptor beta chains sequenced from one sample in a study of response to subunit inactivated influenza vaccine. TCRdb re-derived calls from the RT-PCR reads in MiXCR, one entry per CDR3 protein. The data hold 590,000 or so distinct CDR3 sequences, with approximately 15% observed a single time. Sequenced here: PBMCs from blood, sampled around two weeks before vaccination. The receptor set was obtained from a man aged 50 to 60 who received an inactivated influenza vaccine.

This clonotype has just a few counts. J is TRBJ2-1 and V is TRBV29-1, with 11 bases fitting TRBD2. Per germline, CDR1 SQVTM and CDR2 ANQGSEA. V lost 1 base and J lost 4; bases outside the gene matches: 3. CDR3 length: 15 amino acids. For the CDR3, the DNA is TGCAGCGTTGAAGGCGGACTAGCGGGTTACAATGAGCAGTTCTTC. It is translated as CSVEGGLAGYNEQFF.

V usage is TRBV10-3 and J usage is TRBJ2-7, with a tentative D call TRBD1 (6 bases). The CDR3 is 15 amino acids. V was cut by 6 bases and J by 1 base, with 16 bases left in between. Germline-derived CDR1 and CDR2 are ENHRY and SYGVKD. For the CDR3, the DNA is TGTGCCATCAGCCCAGGTTTGGGGGCTTCCTACGAGCAGTACTTC. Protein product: CAISPGLGASYEQYF.

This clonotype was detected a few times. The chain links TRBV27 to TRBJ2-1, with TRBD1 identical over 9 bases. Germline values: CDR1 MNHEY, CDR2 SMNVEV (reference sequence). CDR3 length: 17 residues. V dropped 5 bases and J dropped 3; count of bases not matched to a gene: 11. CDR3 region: CASSLQAGTGFYNEQFF. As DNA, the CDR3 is TGTGCCAGCAGTCTACAGGCCGGGACAGGGTTCTACAATGAGCAGTTCTTC.

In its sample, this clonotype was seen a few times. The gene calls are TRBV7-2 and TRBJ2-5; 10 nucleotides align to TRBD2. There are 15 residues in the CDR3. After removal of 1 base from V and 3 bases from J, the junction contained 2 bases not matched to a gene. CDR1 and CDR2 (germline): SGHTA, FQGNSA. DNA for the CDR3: TGTGCCAGCAGCTTAGAGGGACTAGCGAAAGAGACCCAGTACTTC. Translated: CASSLEGLAKETQYF.

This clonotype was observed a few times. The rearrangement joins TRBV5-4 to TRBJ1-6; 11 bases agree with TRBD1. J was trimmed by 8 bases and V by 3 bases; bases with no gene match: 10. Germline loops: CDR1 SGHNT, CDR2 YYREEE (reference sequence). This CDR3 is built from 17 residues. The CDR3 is CASSSDRGRGFDSPLHF. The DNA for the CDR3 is TGTGCCAGCAGCTCGGACAGGGGGCGCGGGTTTGATTCACCCCTCCACTTT. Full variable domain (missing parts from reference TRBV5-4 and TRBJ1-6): ETGVTQSPTHLIKTRGQQVTLRCSSQSGHNTVSWYQQALGQGPQFIFQYYREEENGRGNFPPRFSGLQFPNYSSELNVNALELDDSALYLCASSSDRGRGFDSPLHFGNGTRLTVT.

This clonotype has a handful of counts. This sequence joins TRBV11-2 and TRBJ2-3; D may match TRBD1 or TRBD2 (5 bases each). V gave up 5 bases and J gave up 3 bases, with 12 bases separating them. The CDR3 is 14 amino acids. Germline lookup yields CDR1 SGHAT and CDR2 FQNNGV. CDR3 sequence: CASSQSGGTDTQYF. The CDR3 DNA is TGTGCCAGCAGCCAGTCTGGGGGAACAGATACGCAGTATTTT. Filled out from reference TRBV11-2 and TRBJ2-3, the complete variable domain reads EAGVAQSPRYKIIEKRQSVAFWCNPISGHATLYWYQQILGQGPKLLIQFQNNGVVDDSQLPKDRFSAERLKGVDSTLKIQPAKLEDSAVYLCASSQSGGTDTQYFGPGTRLTVL.

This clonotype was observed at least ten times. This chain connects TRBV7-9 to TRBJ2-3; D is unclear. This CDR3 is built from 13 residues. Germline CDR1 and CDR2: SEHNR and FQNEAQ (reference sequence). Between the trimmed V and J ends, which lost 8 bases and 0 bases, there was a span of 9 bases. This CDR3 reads CASARLSTDTQYF. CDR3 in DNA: TGTGCCAGCGCCCGACTGAGCACAGATACGCAGTATTTT.

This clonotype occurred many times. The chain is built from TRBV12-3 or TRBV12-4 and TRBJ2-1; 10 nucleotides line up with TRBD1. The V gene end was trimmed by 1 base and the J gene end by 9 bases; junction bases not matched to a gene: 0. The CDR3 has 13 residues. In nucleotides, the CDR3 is TGTGCCAGCAGTTTAGGGACAGGGGGTGAGCAGTTCTTC. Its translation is CASSLGTGGEQFF.

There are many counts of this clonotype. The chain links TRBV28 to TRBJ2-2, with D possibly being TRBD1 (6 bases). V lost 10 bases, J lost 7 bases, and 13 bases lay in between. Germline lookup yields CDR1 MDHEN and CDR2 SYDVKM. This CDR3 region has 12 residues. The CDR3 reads CATKQGIGELFF. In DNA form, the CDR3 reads TGTGCCACCAAACAGGGTATCGGGGAGCTGTTTTTT. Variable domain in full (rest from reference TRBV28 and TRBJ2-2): DVKVTQSSRYLVKRTGEKVFLECVQDMDHENMFWYRQDPGLGLRLIYFSYDVKMKEKGDIPEGYSVSREKKERFSLILESASTNQTSMYLCATKQGIGELFFGEGSRLTVL.